The TCR beta chain described here comes from a study of cytomegalovirus exposure and HLA in healthy donors. The PCR used 60 Vbeta and 13 Jbeta primers. Produced via immunoSEQ multiplex PCR; TCRdb's table is partial and in-frame only. The table includes 220,000 or so clones, roughly 84% detected once. Study results and limitations: A few CMV-associated chains were confirmed in vitro to be specific for CMV antigens.

A note on this clone: Its antigen is still unknown.

CDR3 size: 11 residues. The germline gives CDR1 LNHDA, CDR2 SQIVND (reference sequence). Deletions cut 10 bases from V and 2 bases from J, with 9 bases between. The chain is built from TRBV19 and TRBJ2-7, with D uncertain. The TCR comes from a man aged 50 to 59 in good health and CMV-seronegative. Input material: PBMCs. The CDR3 sequence is CATRSAYEQYF. The CDR3 region has the DNA TGTGCCACCCGGTCTGCCTACGAGCAGTACTTC.